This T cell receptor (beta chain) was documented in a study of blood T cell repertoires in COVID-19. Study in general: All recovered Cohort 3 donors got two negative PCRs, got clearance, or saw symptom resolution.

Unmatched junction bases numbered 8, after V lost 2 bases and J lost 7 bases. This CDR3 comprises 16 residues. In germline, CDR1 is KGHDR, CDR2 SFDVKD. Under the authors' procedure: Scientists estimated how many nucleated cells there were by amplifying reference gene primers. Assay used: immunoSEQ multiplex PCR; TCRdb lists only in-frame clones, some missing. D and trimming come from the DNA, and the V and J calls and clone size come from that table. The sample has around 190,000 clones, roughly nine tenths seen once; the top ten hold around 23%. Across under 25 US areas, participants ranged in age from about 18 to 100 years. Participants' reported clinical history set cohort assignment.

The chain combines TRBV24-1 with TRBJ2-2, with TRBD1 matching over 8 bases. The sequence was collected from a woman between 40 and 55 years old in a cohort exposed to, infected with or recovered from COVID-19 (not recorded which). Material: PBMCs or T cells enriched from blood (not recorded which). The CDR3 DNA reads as TGTGCCACCAGTGATTGGATACAGGGGGAAGACGGGGAGCTGTTTTTT. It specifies CATSDWIQGEDGELFF.